The 8 T cell receptor beta chains in this list originate from one sample, sequenced in a study of T cells after yellow fever vaccination. TCRdb passed the 5' RACE reads through MiXCR, listing each CDR3 protein once. The sample shows roughly 310,000 distinct CDR3 sequences, around 3.6% of them seen only once. Source: PBMCs, taken on the day of the yellow fever booster vaccination. These receptors were obtained from a young man who received the YFV17D yellow fever vaccine.

The chain combines TRBV4-2 with TRBJ1-6; 10 nucleotides agree with TRBD1. Per the germline V gene, CDR1 is LGHNA and CDR2 is YNFKEQ. The trim removed 1 base at V and 7 bases at J, leaving 1 base unmatched. This CDR3 is 15 amino acids long. The CDR3 protein is CASSQGGQGNSPLHF. CDR3 in DNA: TGTGCCAGCAGCCAAGGGGGACAGGGGAATTCACCCCTCCACTTT.

This clonotype occurred many times. V is TRBV7-2 and J is TRBJ2-1, with D maybe TRBD2 (6 bases). CDR3 length: 14 residues. Trimming left V 3 bases short and J 7 bases short, with 13 bases between. CDR1 and CDR2 (germline): SGHTA, FQGNSA. The CDR3 reads CASSFTSWGNEQFF. CDR3 nucleotides: TGTGCCAGCAGCTTTACTAGCTGGGGGAATGAGCAGTTCTTC.

This clonotype was picked up many times. This chain links TRBV2 with TRBJ2-2; D remains ambiguous. This CDR3 has 13 residues. V was cut by 5 bases and J by 2 bases, with 6 bases left in between. The germline V gene has CDR1 SNHLY and CDR2 FYNNEI. DNA for the CDR3: TGTGCCAGCAGTAGAGCAAACACCGGGGAGCTGTTTTTT. Amino acids: CASSRANTGELFF.

This clonotype was seen at least ten times. This chain joins TRBV5-1 and TRBJ2-7, with a tentative D call TRBD1 (5 bases). Germline V gene lookup returns CDR1 SGHRS and CDR2 YFSETQ. Trimming took off 4 bases at V and 2 bases at J, with 16 bases between the two ends. This CDR3 is 15 amino acids long. Here the CDR3 DNA reads TGCGCCAGCAGCCGCGGACACGCCGCGGCCTACGAGCAGTACGTC. This gives the protein CASSRGHAAAYEQYV.

This clonotype occurred many times. The chain recombines TRBV5-5 with TRBJ2-1; possibly TRBD2 for D (5 bases). This CDR3 is built from 14 residues. The V gene's germline CDR1 is SGHKS and CDR2 YYEKEE (reference sequence). The V end lost 4 bases, the J end lost 2 bases, and 10 bases lay between the germline ends. CDR3 region: CASSPRGTYNEQFF. CDR3 in DNA: TGTGCCAGCAGCCCCCGGGGTACCTACAATGAGCAGTTCTTC.

In this sample, this clonotype turned up many times. The rearrangement links TRBV6-4 to TRBJ1-5; D gene uncertain. CDR1 MRHNA and CDR2 SNTAGT come from the germline V gene. The CDR3 extends over 13 amino acids. V was shortened by 6 bases and J by 2 bases, with 8 bases between the two germline ends. CDR3 amino acids: CASSRDRNQPQHF. Written as DNA, the CDR3 is TGTGCCAGCAGCCGGGATCGCAATCAGCCCCAGCATTTT.

This clonotype was detected only a few times. The chain has TRBV3-1 and TRBJ2-2; D unresolved. Germline lookup yields CDR1 LGHDT and CDR2 YNNKEL (reference sequence). The V end was cut by 0 bases, the J end by 0 bases, with 14 bases between. The CDR3 contains 18 residues. In DNA form, the CDR3 reads TGTGCCAGCAGCCAAGAATCTCCGCAACACGCGAACACCGGGGAGCTGTTTTTT. Its protein product is CASSQESPQHANTGELFF.

At least ten counts were recorded for this clonotype. CDR3 loop: CSVAGTTNEKLFF. For the CDR3, the DNA is TGCAGCGTTGCCGGGACAACTAATGAAAAACTGTTTTTT. This chain joins TRBV29-1 and TRBJ1-4, with D unclear. The V end lost 4 bases, the J end lost 0 bases, and 6 bases lay between the germline ends. This CDR3 region has 13 residues. Germline loops: CDR1 SQVTM, CDR2 ANQGSEA.